This T cell receptor beta chain derives from a study of cytomegalovirus exposure and HLA in healthy donors. Comment on this clone: Its target is not known.

Study-wide results and caveats: In a later analysis, V- and J-gene trimming of beta chains associated with a DCLRE1C missense variant, replicated independently. Roughly even sequencing depth across donors was the assumption behind the presence/absence analyses.

Participants comprised healthy donors of bone marrow. The PCR contained 60 Vbeta and 13 Jbeta primers. Only in-frame clones appear in the TCRdb table, and some are missing; sequencing was by immunoSEQ multiplex PCR. The sample lists about 130,000 clones, roughly 84% occurring once. The CDR3 totals 15 residues. Germline V gives CDR1 SEHNR, CDR2 FQNEAQ (reference sequence). Sequencing was done on a sample of PBMCs. This TCR derives from a man over 45 in good health and CMV-seronegative. The chain uses TRBV7-9 and TRBJ2-5; D might be TRBD1 (5 bases). TRBJ2-7 matches the DNA end more closely, so the J call is doubtful. CDR3 DNA: TGTGCCAGCAGTCCGGACCAGGGAAGGACCTACGAGCAGTACTTC. Its protein product is CASSPDQGRTYEQYF.